This T cell receptor beta chain was observed in a study of human T cells and chemical hapten exposure. Germline V CDR1 and CDR2: ENHRY, SYGVKD. This CDR3 has 16 residues. V shed 2 bases, J shed 3 bases, and the junction held 9 bases outside the gene matches. Time point in this sample: pre-sensitization, week 0. Treatment given: therapeutic diphenylcyclopropenone sensitization with weekly scalp DPC. TCRdb fed the RACE reads into MiXCR, producing one record per CDR3 protein. There are around 250,000 distinct CDR3 sequences in the sample; over 8% occur only once, and approximately 2.2% lies in the top ten.

The source was whole blood, collected in connection with sensitization to the hapten diphenylcyclopropenone (DPC). This chain connects TRBV10-3 to TRBJ2-7; 8 bases align to TRBD2. The sequence derives from a woman aged 35 to 49 with alopecia areata. Some clones in this sample may be carry-over from other donors' samples. The CDR3 loop reads CAISEPGLVRGYEQYF. The CDR3 DNA reads TGTGCCATCAGTGAGCCGGGACTAGTGAGGGGCTACGAGCAGTACTTC.